This T cell receptor (beta chain) was sequenced for a study of human T cells and chemical hapten exposure. The time point was: patch test 2, 6 weeks after DPC sensitization. Treatment denoted: therapeutic diphenylcyclopropenone sensitization with weekly scalp DPC. Trimming left V 4 bases short and J 1 base short, with 5 bases between. The CDR3 runs to 14 residues. Study-level results: In the PT1 data, expanded TCR counts showed a positive correlation with patch test score.

This clonotype was recorded a few times. Antigen: not known. MiXCR was run by TCRdb on the RACE reads, yielding one entry per CDR3 protein. The table includes more than 90,000 distinct CDR3 sequences, about an eighth detected once. This material consisted of whole blood, taken in connection with sensitization to the hapten diphenylcyclopropenone (DPC). The source is a woman aged 35 to 49 with alopecia areata. Some clones in this sample may be carry-over from other donors' samples. The chain joins TRBV12-3 or TRBV12-4 to TRBJ2-6, with no clear D. CDR3 amino acids: CASSSRSGANVLTF. The CDR3 nucleotides read TGTGCCAGCAGTTCACGATCTGGGGCCAACGTCCTGACTTTC.